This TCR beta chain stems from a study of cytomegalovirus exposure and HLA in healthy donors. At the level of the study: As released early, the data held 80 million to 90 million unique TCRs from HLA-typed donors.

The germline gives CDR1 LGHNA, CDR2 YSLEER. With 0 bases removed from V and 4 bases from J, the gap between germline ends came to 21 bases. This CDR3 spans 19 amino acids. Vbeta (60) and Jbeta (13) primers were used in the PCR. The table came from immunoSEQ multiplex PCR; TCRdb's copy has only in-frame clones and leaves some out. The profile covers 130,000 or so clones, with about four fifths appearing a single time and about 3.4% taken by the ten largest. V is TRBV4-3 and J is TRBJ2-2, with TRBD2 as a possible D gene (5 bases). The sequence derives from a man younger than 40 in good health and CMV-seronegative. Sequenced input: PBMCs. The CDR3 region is CASSQDRPGIRPGTGELFF. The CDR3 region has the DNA TGCGCCAGCAGCCAAGATCGACCGGGGATAAGACCGGGCACCGGGGAGCTGTTTTTT.